This T cell receptor (beta chain) was identified during a study of cytomegalovirus exposure and HLA in healthy donors. This PCR relied on a set of 60 Vbeta primers and 13 Jbeta primers. Libraries were prepared by immunoSEQ multiplex PCR; TCRdb keeps only in-frame clonotypes and omits some of them. This table has around 99,000 clones, roughly 79% appearing once. Germline-derived CDR1 and CDR2 are LNHDA and SQIVND (reference sequence). CDR3 length: 13 amino acids. V gave up 3 bases and J gave up 1 base, with 6 bases separating them. The sample was PBMCs. This chain uses TRBV19 with TRBJ1-1; weak D call: TRBD1 (5 bases). The clonotype was recovered from a woman aged 25 to 39 in good health and CMV-seronegative. The CDR3 region is CASSITGNTEAFF. The DNA of the CDR3 is TGTGCCAGTAGTATTACAGGGAACACTGAAGCTTTCTTT.